This TCR beta chain was obtained from a study of beta chain features in type 1 diabetes. Turning to the study itself: Patients shared similar age, gender and cell yields with healthy donors. All samples together contributed approximately 100 million sorted cells for examination.

Study-wide findings and caveats: More deletions and fewer insertions at VDJ junctions were seen in type 1 diabetes patients. Shortening that was moderate but significant affected the TCRB CDR3s of Type 1 diabetes patients in all four CD4+ subsets.

Expressed TCRB transcripts got sequenced, as all isolated RNA was reverse transcribed. The repertoire was sequenced with immunoSEQ multiplex PCR; TCRdb's copy has only in-frame clones and lacks some. The table records about 370,000 clones, roughly a tenth of them present only once. Based on CD45RO/CCR7/CD25/CD127/CD95/CD27, CD4+ regulatory, stem cell-like memory, naive and central memory cells were sorted. This clone was recorded a few times. As yet, its antigen is unknown. Germline CDR1 SEHNR, CDR2 FQNEAQ (reference sequence). The trim removed 5 bases at V and 3 bases at J, leaving 7 bases unmatched. This CDR3 region has 15 residues.

This chain links TRBV7-9 with TRBJ1-5; 7 bases fit TRBD1. The specimen was central memory CD4+ T cells from blood. This receptor was obtained from a man aged 25-45 years with type 1 diabetes. In DNA, the CDR3 is TGTGCCAGCAGCCCAGGACAGGCCGACAATCAGCCCCAGCATTTT. Translation: CASSPGQADNQPQHF. The full variable domain, in which reference TRBV7-9 and TRBJ1-5 provide the parts outside the CDR3, is DTGVSQNPRHKITKRGQNVTFRCDPISEHNRLYWYRQTLGQGPEFLTYFQNEAQLEKSRLLSDRFSAERPKGSFSTLEIQRTEQGDSAMYLCASSPGQADNQPQHFGDGTRLSIL.